The T cell receptor beta chain under discussion was sequenced for a study of cytomegalovirus exposure and HLA in healthy donors. Study-level findings and limits: Data from an earlier analysis indicated that most TCR beta V segments were productive either about 90% or about 30% of the time.

Concerning this clone itself: Its antigen is not identified.

Primers: 60 Vbeta forward and 13 Jbeta reverse. The data were produced by immunoSEQ multiplex PCR, yet TCRdb's version contains in-frame clones alone and is incomplete. This table has over 100,000 clones, around 70% appearing once. This CDR3 spans 17 amino acids. Trimming removed 0 bases at V and 8 bases at J, with 17 bases between. CDR1 and CDR2 from the germline V gene are MGHRA and YSYEKL. The receptor comes from a man aged 40-49 years in good health and CMV-seropositive. Source material: PBMCs. The chain links TRBV4-1 to TRBJ1-6, with TRBD1 as a possible D gene (5 bases). The CDR3 loop reads CASSQEAGKGNDSPLHF. CDR3 nucleotides: TGCGCCAGCAGCCAAGAGGCGGGGAAGGGGAATGATTCACCCCTCCACTTT.